This TCR beta chain was obtained from a study of blood T cell repertoires in COVID-19. Germline V gives CDR1 SNHLY, CDR2 FYNNEI. CDR3 size: 15 residues. The J segment lost 8 bases and the V segment lost 4 bases, leaving 9 bases of the junction unmatched. Clones were sequenced by immunoSEQ multiplex PCR, and TCRdb holds only the in-frame ones, with some missing. The sample consists of fewer than 50,000 clones, about 80% of them appearing once. This chain links TRBV2 with TRBJ2-1, with TRBD1 matching over 9 bases. Sequenced: peripheral blood. The TCR sequence derives from a human donor in a cohort sampled during active COVID-19. The CDR3 DNA reads as TGTGCCAGCAGTGGAAGGGACAGGGTTCCTTATGAGCAGTTCTTC. It yields the protein CASSGRDRVPYEQFF.